The 30 T cell receptor beta chains reported below all come from one sample, sequenced in a study of blood T cell repertoires in COVID-19. Sequencing used immunoSEQ multiplex PCR; TCRdb keeps in-frame clones, though not all of them. The repertoire has some 220,000 clones, 70% to 90% of them found once; the top ten carry about 12%. The sample was peripheral blood. These receptors were taken from a woman aged 18-30 years who had recovered from COVID-19.

This rearrangement joins TRBV4-2 to TRBJ1-6, with D possibly TRBD1 on 5 matching bases. The germline V gene has CDR1 LGHNA and CDR2 YNFKEQ. This CDR3 region has 15 residues. Trimming cost V 3 bases and J 7 bases, with 13 bases left between them. The CDR3 sequence is CASSHVTAGNSPLHF. The CDR3 nucleotides are TGTGCCAGCAGCCACGTGACAGCGGGAAATTCACCCCTCCACTTT.

The genes are TRBV9 and TRBJ1-3; D is perhaps TRBD1 (5 bases). Germline assignment: CDR1 SGDLS and CDR2 YYNGEE. The CDR3 totals 15 residues. V dropped 2 bases and J dropped 4 bases, with 13 bases sitting between them. This CDR3 is CASSVQGLGGNTIYF. The CDR3 DNA follows: TGTGCCAGCAGCGTGCAGGGATTAGGGGGAAACACCATATATTTT. Supplemented by reference TRBV9 and TRBJ1-3, the full variable domain reads DSGVTQTPKHLITATGQRVTLRCSPRSGDLSVYWYQQSLDQGLQFLIQYYNGEERAKGNILERFSAQQFPDLHSELNLSSLELGDSALYFCASSVQGLGGNTIYFGEGSWLTVV.

This chain joins TRBV19 and TRBJ2-4, with 7 bases that match TRBD1. This CDR3 contains 16 residues. Trimming took 4 bases from V and 3 from J; bases not matched to a gene: 9. Per germline, CDR1 LNHDA and CDR2 SQIVND (reference sequence). CDR3 region: CASSRGQFLVKNIQYF. The CDR3 DNA reads as TGTGCCAGTAGTAGGGGACAGTTTCTTGTCAAAAACATTCAGTACTTC. Together with reference TRBV19 and TRBJ2-4, the CDR3 gives the full variable domain: DGGITQSPKYLFRKEGQNVTLSCEQNLNHDAMYWYRQDPGQGLRLIYYSQIVNDFQKGDIAEGYSVSREKKESFPLTVTSAQKNPTAFYLCASSRGQFLVKNIQYFGAGTRLSVL.

The chain has TRBV7-8 and TRBJ2-7; 13 bases match TRBD2. V lost 4 bases and J lost 2; bases outside the gene matches: 5. CDR3 length: 16 amino acids. Germline V gene lookup returns CDR1 SGHVS and CDR2 FQNEAQ. CDR3 sequence: CASSSTGLAGAYEQYF. The CDR3, as DNA: TGTGCCAGCAGCTCCACAGGACTAGCGGGAGCCTACGAGCAGTACTTC.

This sequence joins TRBV27 and TRBJ1-5; unclear D gene. The CDR3 consists of 13 residues. Trimming took 6 bases from V and 7 from J, leaving 13 bases between them. In germline, CDR1 is MNHEY, CDR2 SMNVEV (reference sequence). CDR3 loop: CASRGWEGQPQHF. The CDR3 DNA reads as TGTGCCAGCAGGGGATGGGAGGGACAGCCCCAGCATTTT.

This sequence joins TRBV27 and TRBJ2-1, with 9 bases lining up with TRBD2. The CDR3 runs to 15 residues. The junction had 4 bases not matched to a gene; V was cut back by 7 bases and J by 0 bases. CDR1 and CDR2 from the germline V gene are MNHEY and SMNVEV (reference sequence). CDR3 amino acids: CASTSGTSSYNEQFF. In DNA, the CDR3 is TGTGCCAGCACTAGCGGGACGAGCTCCTACAATGAGCAGTTCTTC.

The rearrangement links TRBV27 to TRBJ2-5; 8 bases line up with TRBD1. The CDR3 loop spans 15 amino acids. The V segment lost 3 bases and the J segment 4 bases; nucleotides outside the gene matches: 7. Germline CDR1 and CDR2: MNHEY and SMNVEV (reference sequence). CDR3 bases: TGTGCCAGCAGTTTCTCCTCCGGGACAGGAGAGACCCAGTACTTC. Its protein product is CASSFSSGTGETQYF.

V is TRBV27 and J is TRBJ2-7, with 7 bases that match TRBD1. The V gene end was trimmed by 2 bases and the J gene end by 0 bases; junction bases not matched to a gene: 7. This CDR3 is 16 amino acids long. Looked up from germline, CDR1 is MNHEY and CDR2 is SMNVEV (reference sequence). CDR3 protein: CASSLATGASSYEQYF. In DNA, the CDR3 is TGTGCCAGCAGTTTAGCAACAGGGGCGAGCTCCTACGAGCAGTACTTC.

This rearrangement joins TRBV6-5 to TRBJ2-1, with D maybe TRBD2 (6 bases). The CDR3 is 16 amino acids. CDR1 and CDR2 from the germline V gene are MNHEY and SVGAGI. V was clipped by 2 bases and J by 7 bases, with 18 bases between them. The CDR3 bases are TGTGCCAGCAGTTACATTTTGCTAGCGCCAGGGAATGAGCAGTTCTTC. This gives the protein CASSYILLAPGNEQFF.

The J gene is TRBJ2-1, the V gene TRBV10-2; D is undetermined. The length of the CDR3 is 13 residues. Per germline, CDR1 WSHSY and CDR2 SAAADI. With 11 bases removed from V and 8 bases from J, the gap between germline ends came to 19 bases. CDR3 amino acids: CASRVALTDEQFF. The CDR3 nucleotides read TGCGCCTCCCGGGTAGCTCTTACTGATGAGCAGTTCTTC.

The rearrangement joins TRBV9 to TRBJ1-3; tentatively, D is TRBD1 (6 bases). Trimming shortened V by 4 bases and J by 3 bases, and 14 bases separated the two germline ends. Per germline, CDR1 SGDLS and CDR2 YYNGEE. CDR3 length equals 15 residues. The CDR3 nucleotides are TGTGCCAGCAGCACGCAGGGGCTAAATGGAAACACCATATATTTT. Its translation is CASSTQGLNGNTIYF.

This chain links TRBV4-2 with TRBJ2-1; D call uncertain. CDR1 and CDR2 (germline): LGHNA, YNFKEQ. The CDR3 sequence is 14 residues long. Between the trimmed V and J ends, which lost 0 bases and 0 bases, there was a span of 3 bases. CDR3 loop: CASSQDHSYNEQFF. Here the CDR3 DNA reads TGTGCCAGCAGCCAAGACCACTCCTACAATGAGCAGTTCTTC.

V and J are TRBV6-2 or TRBV6-3 and TRBJ1-2; D uncertain. V was cut by 2 bases and J by 6 bases, with 16 bases left in between. Germline lookup yields CDR1 MNHEY and CDR2 SVGEGT. The CDR3 extends over 15 amino acids. CDR3 nucleotide sequence: TGTGCCAGCAGTTACGCTGATATGTCGGAGAATGGCTACACCTTC. It specifies CASSYADMSENGYTF.

This clone was recorded a few times. V gene TRBV7-2 combines with J gene TRBJ2-1; the D is unclear. The CDR3 consists of 15 residues. The germline V and J ends were trimmed by 1 base and 7 bases, with 14 bases remaining between them. Germline CDR1 reads SGHTA; CDR2 reads FQGNSA. This CDR3 reads CASSLDWRQTNEQFF. The CDR3 region has the DNA TGTGCCAGCAGCTTAGATTGGCGGCAGACGAATGAGCAGTTCTTC.

This clone has only a few counts. This chain joins TRBV27 and TRBJ2-1, with 7 bases identical to TRBD1. The CDR3 has 20 residues. Trimming at V came to 5 bases and at J to 1 base, leaving 20 bases not matched to a gene. In germline, CDR1 is MNHEY, CDR2 SMNVEV (reference sequence). The CDR3 loop reads CASSLYRARQGSGSYNEQFF. In nucleotides, the CDR3 is TGTGCCAGCAGTCTCTATAGAGCTAGACAGGGTTCAGGATCCTACAATGAGCAGTTCTTC.

The chain couples TRBV29-1 to TRBJ1-2; D not certain. The CDR3 spans 11 residues. The germline V gene has CDR1 SQVTM and CDR2 ANQGSEA. Deletions cut 5 bases from V and 8 bases from J, with 12 bases between. CDR3 sequence (DNA): TGCAGCGTTAACAGCCCCTGGGGCTACACCTTC. This sequence encodes CSVNSPWGYTF.

The J gene is TRBJ1-2, the V gene TRBV28; 7 bases align to TRBD1. Trimming removed 5 bases from V and 8 bases from J; junction bases left unmatched: 11. From germline, CDR1 is MDHEN and CDR2 SYDVKM. CDR3 length: 14 amino acids. The CDR3 nucleotides are TGTGCCAGCAGTCTCGGACAGGTCTGGGGAGGCTACACCTTC. Its protein product is CASSLGQVWGGYTF.

This clone was seen a single time. The chain links TRBV6-5 to TRBJ2-7; 9 bases line up with TRBD1. This CDR3 spans 14 amino acids. The V gene's germline CDR1 is MNHEY and CDR2 SVGAGI. V was pared by 6 bases and J by 0 bases, with 3 bases of the junction left unmatched. CDR3 residues: CASRGTGSSYEQYF. The CDR3 DNA reads TGTGCCAGCAGGGGGACAGGGAGCTCCTACGAGCAGTACTTC.

The chain has TRBV6-5 and TRBJ2-7; D call uncertain. V lost 8 bases to trimming and J lost 3 bases, with 8 bases between them. CDR1 is MNHEY, CDR2 SVGAGI, per germline. This CDR3 spans 11 amino acids. Written as DNA, the CDR3 is TGTGCCAGCGCTAGGCTCTACGAGCAGTACTTC. The encoded protein is CASARLYEQYF.

The V call is TRBV21-1, the J call TRBJ2-1; TRBD2, as called in the table, went unchecked against the DNA. TRBV21-1 has pseudogene status. The CDR3 covers 15 residues. The CDR3 here is CATNNTPSSGNEQFF. CDR3 nucleotides: TGTGCCACGAATAATACCCCCTCTTCCGGCAATGAGCAGTTCTTC.

The chain has TRBV29-1 and TRBJ2-5; 8 bases fit TRBD1. CDR1 SQVTM and CDR2 ANQGSEA come from the germline V gene. The V and J ends lost 4 bases and 5 bases, in that order; junction bases with no gene match: 15. The CDR3 is 16 amino acids. The CDR3 reads CSVVQGAILMGETQYF. The CDR3 bases are TGCAGCGTTGTTCAGGGGGCGATACTAATGGGGGAGACCCAGTACTTC.

The chain has TRBV6-5 and TRBJ2-5, with TRBD2 matching over 7 bases. Per the germline V gene, CDR1 is MNHEY and CDR2 is SVGAGI. The CDR3 covers 14 residues. V dropped 5 bases and J dropped 5; count of bases not matched to a gene: 8. The CDR3 nucleotides read TGTGCCAGCAGTACGGGAGGCAAAGGGGAGACCCAGTACTTC. Translation: CASSTGGKGETQYF.

V usage is TRBV5-1 and J usage is TRBJ1-2; the match to TRBD1 covers 9 bases. The junction had 22 bases not matched to a gene; V was cut back by 6 bases and J by 4 bases. The CDR3 loop spans 19 amino acids. Germline-derived CDR1 and CDR2 are SGHRS and YFSETQ. Here the CDR3 DNA reads TGCGCCAGCACCAAAGACCCCTGGGACAGGGAGGAGATAAGCTATGGCTACACCTTC. Protein sequence: CASTKDPWDREEISYGYTF.

V usage is TRBV7-2 and J usage is TRBJ2-5, with 13 bases that match TRBD2. V gave up 3 bases and J gave up 4 bases; unmatched junction bases: 5. The length of the CDR3 is 16 residues. Germline CDR1 reads SGHTA; CDR2 reads FQGNSA. The DNA for the CDR3 is TGTGCCAGCAGCTTGACTAGCGGGAGGCGGATAGAGACCCAGTACTTC. Its translation is CASSLTSGRRIETQYF.

This clone has just a few counts. The CDR3 here is CASSIRQGGNTEAFF. The CDR3 nucleotides read TGTGCCAGTAGTATCCGGCAGGGCGGGAACACTGAAGCTTTCTTT. The chain uses TRBV19 and TRBJ1-1, with D perhaps matching TRBD1 (5 bases). Per germline, CDR1 LNHDA and CDR2 SQIVND (reference sequence). CDR3 length equals 15 residues. V lost 3 bases and J 1 base, leaving 12 bases between the germline ends.

V gene TRBV4-3 combines with J gene TRBJ2-2; 14 bases line up with TRBD2. CDR3 length: 16 amino acids. J was trimmed by 5 bases and V by 3 bases; bases with no gene match: 2. CDR1 and CDR2 from the germline V gene are LGHNA and YSLEER. In DNA, the CDR3 is TGCGCCAGCAGCCAGGGACTAGCGGGAGTGACCGGGGAGCTGTTTTTT. Its protein product is CASSQGLAGVTGELFF.

The CDR3 DNA reads TGTGCCAGCAGCCAAGAGACAGTGAATAACTATGGCTACACCTTC. Translating gives CASSQETVNNYGYTF. This chain joins TRBV4-2 and TRBJ1-2, with D perhaps TRBD1 (5 bases). The CDR3 loop spans 15 amino acids. Germline lookup yields CDR1 LGHNA and CDR2 YNFKEQ. V lost 0 bases and J lost 1, with 9 bases in between.

J is TRBJ2-1 and V is TRBV19; 8 nucleotides align to TRBD2. The germline gives CDR1 LNHDA, CDR2 SQIVND (reference sequence). With 3 bases clipped from V and 6 bases from J, the junction kept 7 bases outside the gene matches. The CDR3 contains 15 residues. CDR3 in DNA: TGTGCCAGTAGTATCCTAGCGGGCCCACCCAATGAGCAGTTCTTC. Amino acid sequence: CASSILAGPPNEQFF.

The chain employs TRBV13 and TRBJ2-5; D gene ambiguous. This CDR3 region has 12 residues. Germline V CDR1 and CDR2: PRHDT, FYEKMQ (reference sequence). V lost 1 base and J 5 bases, leaving 5 bases between the germline ends. CDR3 nucleotides: TGTGCCAGCAGCTTAGTGAGTGAGACCCAGTACTTC. Its protein is CASSLVSETQYF.

The CDR3 sequence: CSVPLGGTSRATGELFF. CDR3 nucleotide sequence: TGCAGCGTCCCCCTTGGGGGGACTAGCCGAGCCACCGGGGAGCTGTTTTTT. V is TRBV29-1 and J is TRBJ2-2, with 9 bases identical to TRBD2. Germline V gene data show CDR1 as SQVTM and CDR2 as ANQGSEA. This CDR3 has 17 residues. Trimming took 6 bases from V and 4 from J; bases not matched to a gene: 15.